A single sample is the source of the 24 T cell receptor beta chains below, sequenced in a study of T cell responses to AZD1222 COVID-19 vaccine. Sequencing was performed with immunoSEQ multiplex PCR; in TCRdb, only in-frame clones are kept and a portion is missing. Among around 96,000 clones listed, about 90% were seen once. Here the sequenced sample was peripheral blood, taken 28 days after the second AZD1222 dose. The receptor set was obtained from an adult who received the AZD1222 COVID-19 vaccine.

This CDR3 reads CSVDGQGIYEQYF. The DNA of the CDR3 is TGCAGCGTCGACGGACAGGGGATCTACGAGCAGTACTTC. This chain links TRBV29-1 with TRBJ2-7; 9 bases match TRBD1. The J segment lost 3 bases and the V segment lost 6 bases, leaving 6 bases of the junction unmatched. The germline V gene has CDR1 SQVTM and CDR2 ANQGSEA. This CDR3 is 13 amino acids long.

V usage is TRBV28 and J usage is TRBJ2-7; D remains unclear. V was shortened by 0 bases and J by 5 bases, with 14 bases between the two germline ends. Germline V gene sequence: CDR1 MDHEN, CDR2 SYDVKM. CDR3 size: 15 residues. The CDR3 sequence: CASSLWQTGKDEQYF. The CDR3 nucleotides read TGTGCCAGCAGTTTATGGCAAACCGGTAAGGACGAGCAGTACTTC.

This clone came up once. This CDR3 is CASTRTGTGITDTQYF. In DNA form, the CDR3 reads TGTGCCAGCACCCGAACCGGGACAGGGATAACAGATACGCAGTATTTT. V and J are TRBV11-2 and TRBJ2-3; 9 bases are a match to TRBD1. CDR3 length equals 16 residues. Germline CDR1 reads SGHAT; CDR2 reads FQNNGV. After removal of 7 bases from V and 3 bases from J, the junction contained 11 bases not matched to a gene.

The CDR3 DNA reads TGCAGTGCCCCCTCACGAGGGACCCAGTACTTC. This sequence encodes CSAPSRGTQYF. The chain couples TRBV20-1 to TRBJ2-5; the D is unclear. There are 11 residues in the CDR3. Germline loops: CDR1 DFQATT, CDR2 SNEGSKA (reference sequence). Trimming took 6 bases from V and 7 from J, leaving 12 bases between them.

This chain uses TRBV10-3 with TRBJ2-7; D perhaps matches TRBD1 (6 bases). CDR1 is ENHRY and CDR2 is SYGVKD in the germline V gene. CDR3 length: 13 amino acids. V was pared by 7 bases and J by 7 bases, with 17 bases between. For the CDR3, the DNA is TGTGCCATCACCCCGGGGTGGGGGCAAGAGCAGTACTTC. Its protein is CAITPGWGQEQYF.

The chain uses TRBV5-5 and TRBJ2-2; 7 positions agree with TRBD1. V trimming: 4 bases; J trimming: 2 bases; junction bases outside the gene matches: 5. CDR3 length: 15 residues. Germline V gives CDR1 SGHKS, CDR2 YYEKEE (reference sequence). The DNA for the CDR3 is TGTGCCAGCAGCCCCGGGACAGATAACACCGGGGAGCTGTTTTTT. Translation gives CASSPGTDNTGELFF.

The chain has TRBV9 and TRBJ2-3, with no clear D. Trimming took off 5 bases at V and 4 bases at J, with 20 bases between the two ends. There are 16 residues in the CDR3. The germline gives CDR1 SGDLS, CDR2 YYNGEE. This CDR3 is CASSGVRGPGSDTQYF. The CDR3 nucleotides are TGTGCCAGCAGTGGTGTGAGAGGTCCAGGCTCAGATACGCAGTATTTT.

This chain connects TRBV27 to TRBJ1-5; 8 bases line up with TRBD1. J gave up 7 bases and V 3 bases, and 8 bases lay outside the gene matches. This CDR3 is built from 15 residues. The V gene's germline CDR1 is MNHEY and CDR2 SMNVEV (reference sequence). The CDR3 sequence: CASSLAGGSRQPQHF. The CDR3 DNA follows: TGTGCCAGCAGTTTGGCAGGGGGCTCGAGGCAGCCCCAGCATTTT.

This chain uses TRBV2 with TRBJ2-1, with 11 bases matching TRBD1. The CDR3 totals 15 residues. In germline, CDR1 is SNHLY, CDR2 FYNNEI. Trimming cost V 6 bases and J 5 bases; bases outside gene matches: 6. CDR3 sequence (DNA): TGTGCCAGCAGCCCCGGACAGGGGGCAAACAATGAGCAGTTCTTC. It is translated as CASSPGQGANNEQFF.

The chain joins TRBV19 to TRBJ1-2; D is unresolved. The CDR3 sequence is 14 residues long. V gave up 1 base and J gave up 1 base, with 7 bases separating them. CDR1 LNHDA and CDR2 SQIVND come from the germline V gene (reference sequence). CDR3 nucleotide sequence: TGTGCCAGTAGTATAGCCAACAGTAACTATGGCTACACCTTC. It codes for CASSIANSNYGYTF.

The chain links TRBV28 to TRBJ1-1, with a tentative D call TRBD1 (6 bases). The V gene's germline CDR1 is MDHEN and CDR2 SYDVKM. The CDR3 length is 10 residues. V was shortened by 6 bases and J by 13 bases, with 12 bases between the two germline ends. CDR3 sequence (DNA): TGTGCCAGCAGGTCGGGACAAAGTTTCTTT. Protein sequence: CASRSGQSFF.

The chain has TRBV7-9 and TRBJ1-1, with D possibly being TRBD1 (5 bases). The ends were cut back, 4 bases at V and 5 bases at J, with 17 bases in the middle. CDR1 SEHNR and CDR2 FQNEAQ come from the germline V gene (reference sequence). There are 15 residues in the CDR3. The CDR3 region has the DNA TGTGCCAGCAGCTCCCGTGTAGGGGCAAGGACTGAAGCTTTCTTT. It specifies CASSSRVGARTEAFF.

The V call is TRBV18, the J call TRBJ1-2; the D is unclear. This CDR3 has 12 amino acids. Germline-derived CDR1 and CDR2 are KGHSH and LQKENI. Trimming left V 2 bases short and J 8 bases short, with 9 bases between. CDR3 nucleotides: TGTGCCAGCTCACCAAAAGGGCAAGGCTACACCTTC. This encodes CASSPKGQGYTF.

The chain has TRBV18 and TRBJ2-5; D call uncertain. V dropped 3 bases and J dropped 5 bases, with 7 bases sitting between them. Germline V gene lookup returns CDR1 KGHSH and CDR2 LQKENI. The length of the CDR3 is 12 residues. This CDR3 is CASSPGLETQYF. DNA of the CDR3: TGTGCCAGCTCACCGGGTCTGGAGACCCAGTACTTC.

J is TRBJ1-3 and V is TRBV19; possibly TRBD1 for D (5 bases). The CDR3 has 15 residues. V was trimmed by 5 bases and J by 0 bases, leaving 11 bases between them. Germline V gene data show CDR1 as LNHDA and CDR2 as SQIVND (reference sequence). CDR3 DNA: TGTGCCAGTAGTGTGACAGCCTTCTCTGGAAACACCATATATTTT. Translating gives CASSVTAFSGNTIYF.

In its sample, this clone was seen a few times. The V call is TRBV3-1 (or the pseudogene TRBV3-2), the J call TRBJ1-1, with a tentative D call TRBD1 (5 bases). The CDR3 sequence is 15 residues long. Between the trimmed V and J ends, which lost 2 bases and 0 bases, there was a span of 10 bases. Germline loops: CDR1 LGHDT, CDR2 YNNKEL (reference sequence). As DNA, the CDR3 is TGTGCCAGCAGCCAACCAAACAGGCTGAACACTGAAGCTTTCTTT. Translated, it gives CASSQPNRLNTEAFF.

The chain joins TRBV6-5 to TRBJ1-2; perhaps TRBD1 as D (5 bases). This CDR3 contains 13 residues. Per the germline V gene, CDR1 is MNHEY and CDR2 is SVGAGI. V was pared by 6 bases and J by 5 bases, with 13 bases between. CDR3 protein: CASRGTIPYGYTF. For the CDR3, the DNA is TGTGCCAGCAGGGGGACTATACCTTATGGCTACACCTTC.

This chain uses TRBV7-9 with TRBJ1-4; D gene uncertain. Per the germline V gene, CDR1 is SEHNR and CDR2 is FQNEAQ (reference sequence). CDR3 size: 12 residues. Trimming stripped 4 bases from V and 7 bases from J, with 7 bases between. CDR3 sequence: CASSYPSEKLFF. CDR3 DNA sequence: TGTGCCAGCAGCTATCCCAGTGAAAAACTGTTTTTT.

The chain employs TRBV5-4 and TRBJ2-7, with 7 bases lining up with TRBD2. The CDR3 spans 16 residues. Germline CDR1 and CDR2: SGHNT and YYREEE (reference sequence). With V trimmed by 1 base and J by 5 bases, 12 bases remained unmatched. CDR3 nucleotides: TGTGCCAGCAGCTTGTATTCTGCGGGAGTTACGGACGAGCAGTACTTC. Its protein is CASSLYSAGVTDEQYF.

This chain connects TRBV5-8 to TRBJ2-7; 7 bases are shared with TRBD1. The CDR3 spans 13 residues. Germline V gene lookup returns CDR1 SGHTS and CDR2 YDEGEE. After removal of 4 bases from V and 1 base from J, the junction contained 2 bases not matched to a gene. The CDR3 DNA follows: TGTGCCAGCAGCCGACAGGGTTCCTACGAGCAGTACTTC. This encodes CASSRQGSYEQYF.

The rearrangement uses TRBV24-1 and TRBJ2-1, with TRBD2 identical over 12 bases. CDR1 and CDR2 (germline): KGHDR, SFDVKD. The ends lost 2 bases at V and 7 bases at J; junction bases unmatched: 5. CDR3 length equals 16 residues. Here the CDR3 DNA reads TGTGCCACCAGTGATTCCCTAGCGGGAGGGTTGAATGAGCAGTTCTTC. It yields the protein CATSDSLAGGLNEQFF.

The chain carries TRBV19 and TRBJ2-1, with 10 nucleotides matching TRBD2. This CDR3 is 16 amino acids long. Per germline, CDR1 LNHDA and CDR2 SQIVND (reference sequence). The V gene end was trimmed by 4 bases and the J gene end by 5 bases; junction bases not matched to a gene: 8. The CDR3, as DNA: TGTGCCAGTAGTAAGGGAAGCGGGAGGGCCCACAATGAGCAGTTCTTC. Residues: CASSKGSGRAHNEQFF.

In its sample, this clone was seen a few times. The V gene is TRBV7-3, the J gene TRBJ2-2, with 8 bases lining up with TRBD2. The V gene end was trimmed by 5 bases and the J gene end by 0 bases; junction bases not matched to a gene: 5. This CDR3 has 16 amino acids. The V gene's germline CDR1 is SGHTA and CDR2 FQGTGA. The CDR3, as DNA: TGTGCCAGCAGCGGTTCCGGGGGGGCGAACACCGGGGAGCTGTTTTTT. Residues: CASSGSGGANTGELFF. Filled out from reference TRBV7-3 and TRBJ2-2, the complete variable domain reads GAGVSQTPSNKVTEKGKYVELRCDPISGHTALYWYRQSLGQGPEFLIYFQGTGAADDSGLPNDRFFAVRPEGSVSTLKIQRTERGDSAVYLCASSGSGGANTGELFFGEGSRLTVL.

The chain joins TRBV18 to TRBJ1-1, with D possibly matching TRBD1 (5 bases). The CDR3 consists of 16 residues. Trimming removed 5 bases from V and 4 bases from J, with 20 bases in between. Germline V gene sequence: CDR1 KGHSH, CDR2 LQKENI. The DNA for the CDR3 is TGTGCCAGCTCATCAGGACAAGAGATCTGGGCCACTGAAGCTTTCTTT. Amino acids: CASSSGQEIWATEAFF.